The clone carrying this TCR beta chain was seen many times. This sample stems from a study of T cells in Graves' hyperthyroidism and ophthalmopathy. TCR beta CDR3 regions were amplified from RNA transcripts. RT-PCR in the first round (using the HTBI primer set) targeted the TCR CDR3. Via MiXCR, TCRdb re-called the multiplex PCR reads, giving one row per CDR3 protein. Seen here are hundreds of thousands of distinct CDR3 sequences, over 15% observed once, and the top ten hold less than 35%. Germline CDR1 and CDR2: LGHDT and YNNKEL (reference sequence). The J segment lost 3 bases and the V segment lost 6 bases, leaving 6 bases of the junction unmatched. The CDR3 has 15 residues.

The chain is built from TRBV3-1 and TRBJ2-7; TRBD1 aligns across 12 bases. The specimen was blood. This clonotype was obtained from a young woman with Graves' ophthalmopathy. The CDR3 bases are TGTGCCAGCAGGGGAGGGACAGGGGGCCTCTACGAGCAGTACTTC. Protein sequence: CASRGGTGGLYEQYF.